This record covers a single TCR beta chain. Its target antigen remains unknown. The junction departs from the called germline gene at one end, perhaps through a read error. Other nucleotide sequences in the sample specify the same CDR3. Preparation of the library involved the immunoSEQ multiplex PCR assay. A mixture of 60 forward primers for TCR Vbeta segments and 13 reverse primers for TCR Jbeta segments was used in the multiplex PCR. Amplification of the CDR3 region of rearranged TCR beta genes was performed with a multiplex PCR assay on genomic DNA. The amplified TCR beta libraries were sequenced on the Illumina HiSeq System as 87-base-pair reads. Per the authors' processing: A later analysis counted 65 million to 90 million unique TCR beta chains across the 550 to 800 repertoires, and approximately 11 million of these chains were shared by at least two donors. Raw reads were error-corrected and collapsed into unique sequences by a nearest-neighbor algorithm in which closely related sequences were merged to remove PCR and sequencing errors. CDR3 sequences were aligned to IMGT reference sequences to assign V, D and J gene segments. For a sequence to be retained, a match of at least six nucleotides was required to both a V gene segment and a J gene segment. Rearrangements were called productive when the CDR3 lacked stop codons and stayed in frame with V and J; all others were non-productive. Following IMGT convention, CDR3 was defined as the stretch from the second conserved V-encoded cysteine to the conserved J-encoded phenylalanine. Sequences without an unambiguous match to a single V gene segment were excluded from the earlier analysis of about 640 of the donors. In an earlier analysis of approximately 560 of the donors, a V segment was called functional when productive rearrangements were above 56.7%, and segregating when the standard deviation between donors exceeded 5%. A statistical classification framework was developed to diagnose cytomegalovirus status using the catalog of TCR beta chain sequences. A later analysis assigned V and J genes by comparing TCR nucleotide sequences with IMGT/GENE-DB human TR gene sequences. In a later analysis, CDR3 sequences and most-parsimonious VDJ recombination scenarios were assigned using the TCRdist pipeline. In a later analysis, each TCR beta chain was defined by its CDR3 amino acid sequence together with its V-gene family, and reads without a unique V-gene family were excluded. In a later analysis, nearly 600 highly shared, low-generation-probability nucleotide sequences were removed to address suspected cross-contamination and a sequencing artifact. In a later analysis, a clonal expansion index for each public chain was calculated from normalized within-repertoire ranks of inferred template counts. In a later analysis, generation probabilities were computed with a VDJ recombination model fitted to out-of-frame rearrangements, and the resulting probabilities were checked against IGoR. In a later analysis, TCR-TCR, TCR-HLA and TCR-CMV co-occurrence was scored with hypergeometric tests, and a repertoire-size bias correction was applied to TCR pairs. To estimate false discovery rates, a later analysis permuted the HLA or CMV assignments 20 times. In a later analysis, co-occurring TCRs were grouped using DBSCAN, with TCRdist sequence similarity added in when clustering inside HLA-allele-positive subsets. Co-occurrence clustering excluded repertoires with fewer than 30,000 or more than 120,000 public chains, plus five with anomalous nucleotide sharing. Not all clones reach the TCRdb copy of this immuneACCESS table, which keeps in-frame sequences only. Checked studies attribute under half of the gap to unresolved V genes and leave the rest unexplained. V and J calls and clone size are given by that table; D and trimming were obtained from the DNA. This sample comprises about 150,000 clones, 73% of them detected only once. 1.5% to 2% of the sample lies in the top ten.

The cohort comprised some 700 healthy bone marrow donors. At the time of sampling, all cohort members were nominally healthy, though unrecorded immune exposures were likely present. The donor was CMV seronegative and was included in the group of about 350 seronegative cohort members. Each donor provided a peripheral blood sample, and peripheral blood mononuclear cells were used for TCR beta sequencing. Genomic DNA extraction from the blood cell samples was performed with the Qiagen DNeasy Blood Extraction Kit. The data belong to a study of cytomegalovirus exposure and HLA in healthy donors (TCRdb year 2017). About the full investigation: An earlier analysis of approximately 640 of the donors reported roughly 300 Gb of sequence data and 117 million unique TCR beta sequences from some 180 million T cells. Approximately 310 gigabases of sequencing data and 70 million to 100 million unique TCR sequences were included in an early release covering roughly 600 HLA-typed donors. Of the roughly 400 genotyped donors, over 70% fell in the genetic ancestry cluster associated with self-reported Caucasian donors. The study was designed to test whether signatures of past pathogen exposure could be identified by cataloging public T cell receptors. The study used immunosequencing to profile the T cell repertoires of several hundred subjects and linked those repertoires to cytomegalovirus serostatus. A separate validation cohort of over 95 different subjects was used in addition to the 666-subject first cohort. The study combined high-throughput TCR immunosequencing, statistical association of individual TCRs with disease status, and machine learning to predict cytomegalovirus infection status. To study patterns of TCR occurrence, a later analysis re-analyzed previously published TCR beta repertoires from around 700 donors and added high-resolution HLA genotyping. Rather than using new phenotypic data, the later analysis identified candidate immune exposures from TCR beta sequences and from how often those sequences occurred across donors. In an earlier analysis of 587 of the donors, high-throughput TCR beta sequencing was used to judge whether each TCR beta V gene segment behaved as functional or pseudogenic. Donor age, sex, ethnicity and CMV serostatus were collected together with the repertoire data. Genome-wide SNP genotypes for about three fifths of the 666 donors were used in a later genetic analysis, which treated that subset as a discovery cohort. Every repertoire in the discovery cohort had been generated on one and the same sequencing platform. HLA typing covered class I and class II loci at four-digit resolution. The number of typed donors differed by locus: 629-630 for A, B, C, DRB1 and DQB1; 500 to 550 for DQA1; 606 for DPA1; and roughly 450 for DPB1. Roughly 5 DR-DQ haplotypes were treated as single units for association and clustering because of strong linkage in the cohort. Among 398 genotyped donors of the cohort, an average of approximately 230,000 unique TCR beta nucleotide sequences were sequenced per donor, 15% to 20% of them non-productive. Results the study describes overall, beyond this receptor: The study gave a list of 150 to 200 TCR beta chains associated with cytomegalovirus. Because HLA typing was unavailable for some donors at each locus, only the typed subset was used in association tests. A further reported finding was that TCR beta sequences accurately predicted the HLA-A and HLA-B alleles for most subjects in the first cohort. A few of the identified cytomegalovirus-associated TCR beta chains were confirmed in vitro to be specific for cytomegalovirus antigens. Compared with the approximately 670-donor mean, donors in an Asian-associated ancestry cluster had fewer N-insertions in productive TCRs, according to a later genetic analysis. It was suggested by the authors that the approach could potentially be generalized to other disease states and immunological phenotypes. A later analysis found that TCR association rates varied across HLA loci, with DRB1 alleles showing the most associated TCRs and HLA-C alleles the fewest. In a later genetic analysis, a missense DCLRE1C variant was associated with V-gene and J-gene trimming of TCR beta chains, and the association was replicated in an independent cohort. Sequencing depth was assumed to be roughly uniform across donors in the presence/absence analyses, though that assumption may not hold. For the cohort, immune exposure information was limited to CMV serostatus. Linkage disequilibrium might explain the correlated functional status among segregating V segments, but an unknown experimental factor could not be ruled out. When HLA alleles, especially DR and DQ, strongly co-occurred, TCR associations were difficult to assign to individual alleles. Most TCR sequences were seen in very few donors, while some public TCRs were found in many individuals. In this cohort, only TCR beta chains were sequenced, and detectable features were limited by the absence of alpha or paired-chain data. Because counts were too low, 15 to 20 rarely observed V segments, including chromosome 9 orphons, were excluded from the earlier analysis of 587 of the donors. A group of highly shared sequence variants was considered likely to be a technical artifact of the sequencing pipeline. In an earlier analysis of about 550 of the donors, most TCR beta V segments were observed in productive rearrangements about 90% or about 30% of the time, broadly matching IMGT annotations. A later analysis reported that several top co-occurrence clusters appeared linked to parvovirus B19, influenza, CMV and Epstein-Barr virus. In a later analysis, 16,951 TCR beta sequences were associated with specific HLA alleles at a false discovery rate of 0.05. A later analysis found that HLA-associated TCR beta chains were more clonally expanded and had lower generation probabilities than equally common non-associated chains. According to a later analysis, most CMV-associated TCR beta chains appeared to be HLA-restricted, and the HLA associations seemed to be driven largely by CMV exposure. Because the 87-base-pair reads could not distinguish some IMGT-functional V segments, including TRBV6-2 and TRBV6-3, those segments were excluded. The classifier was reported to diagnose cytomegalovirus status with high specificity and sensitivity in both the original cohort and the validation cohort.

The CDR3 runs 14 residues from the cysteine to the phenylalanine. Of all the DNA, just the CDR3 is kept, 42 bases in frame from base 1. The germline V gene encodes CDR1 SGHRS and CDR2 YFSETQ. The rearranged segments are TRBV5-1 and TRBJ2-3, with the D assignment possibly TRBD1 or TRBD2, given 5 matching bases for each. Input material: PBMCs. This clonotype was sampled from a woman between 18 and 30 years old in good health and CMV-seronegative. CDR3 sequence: CASSLGLATDTQYF. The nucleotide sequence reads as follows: TGCGCCAGCAGTTTGGGGCTAGCAACAGATACGCAGTATTTT.